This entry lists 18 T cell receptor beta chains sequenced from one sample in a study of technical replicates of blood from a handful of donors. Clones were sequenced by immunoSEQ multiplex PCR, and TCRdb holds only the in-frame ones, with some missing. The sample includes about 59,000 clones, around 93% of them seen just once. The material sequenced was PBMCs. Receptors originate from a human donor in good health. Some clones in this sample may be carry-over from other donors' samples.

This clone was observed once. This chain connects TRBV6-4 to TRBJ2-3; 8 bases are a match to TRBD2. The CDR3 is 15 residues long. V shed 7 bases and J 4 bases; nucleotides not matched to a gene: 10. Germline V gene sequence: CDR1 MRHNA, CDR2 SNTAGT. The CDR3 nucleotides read TGTGCCAGCAATGTCGGGGCGGGGGGCCCAGATACGCAGTATTTT. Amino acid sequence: CASNVGAGGPDTQYF.

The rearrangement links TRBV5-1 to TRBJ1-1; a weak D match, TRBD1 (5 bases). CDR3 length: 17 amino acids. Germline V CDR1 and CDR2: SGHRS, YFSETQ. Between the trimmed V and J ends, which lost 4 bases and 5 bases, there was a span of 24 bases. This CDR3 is CASSPGRGVGIHTEAFF. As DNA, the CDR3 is TGCGCCAGCAGCCCAGGGCGGGGGGTCGGTATTCATACTGAAGCTTTCTTT.

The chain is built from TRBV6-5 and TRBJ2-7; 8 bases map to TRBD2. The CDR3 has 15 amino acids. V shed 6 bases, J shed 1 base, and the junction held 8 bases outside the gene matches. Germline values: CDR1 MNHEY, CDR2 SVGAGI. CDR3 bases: TGTGCCAGCAGAACCTCCGGGACTAGGTCCTACGAGCAGTACTTC. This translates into CASRTSGTRSYEQYF.

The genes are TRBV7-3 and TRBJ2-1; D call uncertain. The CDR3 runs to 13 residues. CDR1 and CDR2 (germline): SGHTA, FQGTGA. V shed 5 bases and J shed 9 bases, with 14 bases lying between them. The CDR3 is CASSPYSQGEQFF. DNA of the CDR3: TGTGCCAGCAGCCCCTACAGCCAAGGTGAGCAGTTCTTC.

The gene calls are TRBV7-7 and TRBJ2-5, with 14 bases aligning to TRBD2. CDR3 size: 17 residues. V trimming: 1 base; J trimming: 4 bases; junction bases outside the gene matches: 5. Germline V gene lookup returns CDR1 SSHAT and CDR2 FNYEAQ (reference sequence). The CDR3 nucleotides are TGTGCCAGCAGCTTAGGCGGGACTAGCGGGAGTCTAGAGACCCAGTACTTC. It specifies CASSLGGTSGSLETQYF.

The DNA for the CDR3 is TGTGCCAGCTCCGCGCCCCTAGCGGGGGCGGAAGATACGCAGTATTTT. Amino acids: CASSAPLAGAEDTQYF. The genes are TRBV7-2 and TRBJ2-3, with TRBD2 matching over 10 bases. After removal of 8 bases from V and 5 bases from J, the junction contained 13 bases not matched to a gene. CDR3 size: 16 residues. Looked up from germline, CDR1 is SGHTA and CDR2 is FQGNSA.

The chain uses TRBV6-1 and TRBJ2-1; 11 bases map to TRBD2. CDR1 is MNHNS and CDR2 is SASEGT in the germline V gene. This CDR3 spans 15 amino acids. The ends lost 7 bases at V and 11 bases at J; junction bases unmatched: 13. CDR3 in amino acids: CASNTSGRPGGQQFF. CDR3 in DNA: TGTGCCAGCAATACTAGCGGGAGACCCGGGGGTCAGCAGTTCTTC.

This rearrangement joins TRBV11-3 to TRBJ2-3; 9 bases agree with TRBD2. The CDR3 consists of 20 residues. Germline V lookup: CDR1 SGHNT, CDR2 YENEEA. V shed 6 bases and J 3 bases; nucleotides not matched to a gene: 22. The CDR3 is CASRVQLQGGRAYVTDTQYF. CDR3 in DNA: TGTGCCAGCAGGGTTCAGCTGCAGGGCGGGAGGGCCTATGTAACAGATACGCAGTATTTT. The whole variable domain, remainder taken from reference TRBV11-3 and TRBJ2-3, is EAGVVQSPRYKIIEKKQPVAFWCNPISGHNTLYWYLQNLGQGPELLIRYENEEAVDDSQLPKDRFSAERLKGVDSTLKIQPAELGDSAVYLCASRVQLQGGRAYVTDTQYFGPGTRLTVL.

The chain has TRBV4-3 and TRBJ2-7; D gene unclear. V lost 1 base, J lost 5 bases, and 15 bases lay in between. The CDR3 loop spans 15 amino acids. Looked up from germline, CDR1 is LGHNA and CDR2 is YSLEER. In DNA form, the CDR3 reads TGCGCCAGCAGCCAAGGAAAACAACCAGGCAACGAGCAGTACTTC. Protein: CASSQGKQPGNEQYF.

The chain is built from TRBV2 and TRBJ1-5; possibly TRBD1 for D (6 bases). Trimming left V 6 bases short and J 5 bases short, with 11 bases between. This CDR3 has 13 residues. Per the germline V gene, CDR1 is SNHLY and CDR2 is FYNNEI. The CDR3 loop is CASRETGYQPQHF. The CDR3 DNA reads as TGTGCCAGCAGGGAGACAGGTTATCAGCCCCAGCATTTT.

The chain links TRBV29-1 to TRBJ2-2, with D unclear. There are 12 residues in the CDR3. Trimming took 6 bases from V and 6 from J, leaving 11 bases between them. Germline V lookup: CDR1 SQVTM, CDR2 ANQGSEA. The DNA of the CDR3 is TGCAGCGTCTCCTCGTTTCCCGGGGAGCTGTTTTTT. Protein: CSVSSFPGELFF.

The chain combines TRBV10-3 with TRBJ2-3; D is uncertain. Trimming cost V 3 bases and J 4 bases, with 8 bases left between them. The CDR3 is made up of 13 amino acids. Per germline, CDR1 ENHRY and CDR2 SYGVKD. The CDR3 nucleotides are TGTGCCATCAGTGACGGAACAGCAGATACGCAGTATTTT. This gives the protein CAISDGTADTQYF.

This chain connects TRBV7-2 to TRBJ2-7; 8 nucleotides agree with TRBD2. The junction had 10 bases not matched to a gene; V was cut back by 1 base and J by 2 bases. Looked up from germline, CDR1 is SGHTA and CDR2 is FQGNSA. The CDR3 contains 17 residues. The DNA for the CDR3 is TGTGCCAGCAGCTTAGTACCGGGGCTAGCGGGCCCCTACGAGCAGTACTTC. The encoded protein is CASSLVPGLAGPYEQYF.

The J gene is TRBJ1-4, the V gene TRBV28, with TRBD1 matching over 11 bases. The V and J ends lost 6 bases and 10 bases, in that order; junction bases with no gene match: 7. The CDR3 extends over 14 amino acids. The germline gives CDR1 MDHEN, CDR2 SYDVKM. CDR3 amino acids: CASSLGQGAGKLFF. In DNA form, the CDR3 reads TGTGCCAGCAGCTTAGGACAGGGGGCTGGAAAACTGTTTTTT.

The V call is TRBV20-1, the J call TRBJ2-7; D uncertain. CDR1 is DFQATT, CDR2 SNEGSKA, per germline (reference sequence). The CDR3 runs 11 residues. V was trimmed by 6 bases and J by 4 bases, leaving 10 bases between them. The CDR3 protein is CSATQKYEQYF. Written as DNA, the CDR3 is TGCAGTGCAACACAGAAATACGAGCAGTACTTC.

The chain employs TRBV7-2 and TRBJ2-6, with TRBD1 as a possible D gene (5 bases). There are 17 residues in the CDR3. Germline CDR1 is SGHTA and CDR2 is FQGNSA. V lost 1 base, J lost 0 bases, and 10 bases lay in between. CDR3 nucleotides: TGTGCCAGCAGCTTAGGAGGCAGGGTCTCTGGGGCCAACGTCCTGACTTTC. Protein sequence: CASSLGGRVSGANVLTF.

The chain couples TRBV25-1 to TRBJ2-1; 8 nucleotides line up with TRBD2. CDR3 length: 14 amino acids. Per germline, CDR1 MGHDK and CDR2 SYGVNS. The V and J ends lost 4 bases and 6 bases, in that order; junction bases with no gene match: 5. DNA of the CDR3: TGTGCCAGCAGTGCGGGGGGGCTGTTCAATGAGCAGTTCTTC. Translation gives CASSAGGLFNEQFF.

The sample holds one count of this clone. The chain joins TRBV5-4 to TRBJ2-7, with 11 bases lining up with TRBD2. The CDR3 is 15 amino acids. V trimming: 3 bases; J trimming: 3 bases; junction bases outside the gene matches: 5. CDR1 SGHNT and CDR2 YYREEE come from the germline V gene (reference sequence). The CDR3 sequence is CASSYLAGGLYEQYF. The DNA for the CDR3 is TGTGCCAGCAGCTATTTAGCGGGAGGGCTCTACGAGCAGTACTTC.